These 4 T cell receptor beta chains share one sample of origin, sequenced in a study of T cells in Graves' hyperthyroidism and ophthalmopathy. What was amplified from RNA transcripts were TCR beta CDR3 regions. Researchers ran a first-round RT-PCR on the TCR CDR3 using the HTBI primer set. MiXCR, applied by TCRdb to the multiplex PCR reads, yields one record per CDR3 protein. The sample records fewer than 500,000 distinct CDR3 sequences, roughly 12% being singletons. The sequenced material came from blood. Receptor source: a man aged 25-40 years with Graves' hyperthyroidism that later progressed to Graves' ophthalmopathy.

This clonotype was seen many times. The chain couples TRBV20-1 to TRBJ1-2; D might be TRBD1 (6 bases). The germline V and J ends were trimmed by 4 bases and 2 bases, with 11 bases remaining between them. The CDR3 extends over 13 amino acids. Germline assignment: CDR1 DFQATT and CDR2 SNEGSKA (reference sequence). CDR3 in DNA: TGCAGTGCTATGCGGGGGCAGAACTATGGCTACACCTTC. It translates to CSAMRGQNYGYTF.

V gene TRBV10-3 combines with J gene TRBJ2-5; 9 bases agree with TRBD2. V was pared by 6 bases and J by 4 bases, with 9 bases of the junction left unmatched. Germline V CDR1 and CDR2: ENHRY, SYGVKD. This CDR3 is built from 15 residues. CDR3: CAISPAGGLRETQYF. CDR3 DNA: TGTGCCATCAGCCCCGCGGGGGGGCTCCGAGAGACCCAGTACTTC.

Of note for this clonotype: A much larger clone differs by one base, so this may be a read error. The chain links TRBV7-9 to TRBJ2-5, with D uncertain. CDR1 and CDR2 from the germline V gene are SEHNR and FQNEAQ (reference sequence). The length of the CDR3 is 15 residues. This chain's CDR3 is CASSLGVDLQETQSF. The CDR3 DNA follows: TGTGCCAGCAGCTTAGGGGTAGACCTCCAAGAGACCCAGTCCTTC.

This sequence joins TRBV24-1 and TRBJ2-7, with 10 bases matching TRBD1. This CDR3 is 15 amino acids long. Germline loops: CDR1 KGHDR, CDR2 SFDVKD. Unmatched junction bases numbered 7, after V lost 4 bases and J lost 5 bases. The DNA for the CDR3 is TGTGCCACCAGTGACCCCGGGACAGGGGCCCACGAGCAGTACTTC. Translated, it gives CATSDPGTGAHEQYF.